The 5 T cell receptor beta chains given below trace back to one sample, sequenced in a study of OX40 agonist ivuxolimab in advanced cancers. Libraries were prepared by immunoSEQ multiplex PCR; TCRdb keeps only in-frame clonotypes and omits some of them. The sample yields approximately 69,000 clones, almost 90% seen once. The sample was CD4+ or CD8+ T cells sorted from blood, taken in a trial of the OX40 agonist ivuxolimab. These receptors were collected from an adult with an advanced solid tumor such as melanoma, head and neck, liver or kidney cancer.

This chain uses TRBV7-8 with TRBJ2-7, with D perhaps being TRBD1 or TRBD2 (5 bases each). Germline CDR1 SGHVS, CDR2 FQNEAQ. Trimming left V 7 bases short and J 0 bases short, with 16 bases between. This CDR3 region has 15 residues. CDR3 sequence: CASTSRGGGSYEQYF. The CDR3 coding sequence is TGTGCCAGCACCTCCCGGGGCGGCGGCTCCTACGAGCAGTACTTC. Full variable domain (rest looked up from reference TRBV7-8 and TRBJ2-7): GAGVSQSPRYKVAKRGQDVALRCDPISGHVSLFWYQQALGQGPEFLTYFQNEAQLDKSGLPSDRFFAERPEGSVSTLKIQRTQQEDSAVYLCASTSRGGGSYEQYFGPGTRLTVT.

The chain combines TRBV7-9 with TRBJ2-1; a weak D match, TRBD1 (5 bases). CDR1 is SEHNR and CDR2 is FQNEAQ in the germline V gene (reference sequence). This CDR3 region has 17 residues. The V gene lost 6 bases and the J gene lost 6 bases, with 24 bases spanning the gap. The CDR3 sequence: CASRNPPRAGPFNEQFF. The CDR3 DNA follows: TGTGCCAGCAGGAACCCTCCCAGGGCCGGACCCTTCAATGAGCAGTTCTTC.

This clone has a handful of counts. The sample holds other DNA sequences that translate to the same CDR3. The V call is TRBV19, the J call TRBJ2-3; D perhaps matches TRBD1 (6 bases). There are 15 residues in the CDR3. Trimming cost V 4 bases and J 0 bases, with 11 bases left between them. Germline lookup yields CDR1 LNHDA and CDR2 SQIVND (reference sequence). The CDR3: CASSTRQASTDTQYF. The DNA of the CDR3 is TGTGCCAGTAGTACCCGACAGGCTAGCACAGATACGCAGTATTTT.

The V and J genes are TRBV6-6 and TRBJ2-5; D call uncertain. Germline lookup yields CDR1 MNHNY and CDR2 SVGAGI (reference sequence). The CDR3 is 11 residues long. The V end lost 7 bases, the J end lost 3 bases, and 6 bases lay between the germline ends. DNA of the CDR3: TGTGCCAGCAAGTGGGAAGAGACCCAGTACTTC. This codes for CASKWEETQYF.

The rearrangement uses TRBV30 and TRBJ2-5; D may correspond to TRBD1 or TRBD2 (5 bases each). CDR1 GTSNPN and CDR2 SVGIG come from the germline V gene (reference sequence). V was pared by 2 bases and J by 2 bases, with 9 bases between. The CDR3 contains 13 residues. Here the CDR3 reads CAWSRDGQETQYF. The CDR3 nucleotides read TGTGCCTGGAGTAGGGACGGACAAGAGACCCAGTACTTC.